These T cell receptor beta chains were read from a single sample in a study of T cell responses to AZD1222 COVID-19 vaccine. Measured with immunoSEQ multiplex PCR; TCRdb has only the in-frame clones, and not every one. The repertoire holds just under 150,000 clones, with roughly nine tenths as singletons. This material consisted of peripheral blood, taken 28 days after the second AZD1222 dose. These receptors originate from an adult who received the AZD1222 COVID-19 vaccine. Each CDR3 is given without its conserved first and last residue.

V: TRBV7-9
CDR3: ASSSPGTGPGNTIY

V: TRBV30
CDR3: AWSSRGKAPLH

V: TRBV30
CDR3: AWLGNTIY

V: TRBV7-6
CDR3: ASSQGAGTSGTQQF

V: TRBV19
CDR3: ASSIDGTQPQH

V: TRBV12-3/TRBV12-4
CDR3: ASKLSTDTQY

V: TRBV11-3
CDR3: ASSLASWNEQF

V: TRBV3-1/TRBV3-2
CDR3: ASSPSLSANSGNTIY

V: TRBV5-8
CDR3: ASTLPHSPLH

V: TRBV28
CDR3: ANSPTVLGGTRVTEAF

V: TRBV5-4
CDR3: ASSLGQGPNQPQH

V: TRBV28
CDR3: ASSRDSYEQY

V: TRBV11-2
CDR3: ASSLVVANVLT

V: TRBV7-9
CDR3: ASSLDRGLPNYEQY

V: TRBV2
CDR3: ASSEGLSTDTQY

V: TRBV6-6
CDR3: ASSRTSGIQETQY

V: TRBV18
CDR3: ASSPPSGGTEAF

V: TRBV7-2
CDR3: ASSAGLRPSGQF

V: TRBV6-2/TRBV6-3
CDR3: ASSRRTGGGDTEAF

V: TRBV7-9
CDR3: ASSSDGQETQY

V: TRBV28
CDR3: ASSWSGTYTDTQY

V: TRBV19
CDR3: ASSLSTGTAYSPLH

V: TRBV12-3/TRBV12-4
CDR3: ASSYLTDTQY

V: TRBV14
CDR3: ASSQALLADNNEQF